The T cell receptor (beta chain) under discussion was sequenced for a study of T-cell memory formation after mild COVID-19. This clonotype was seen at least ten times. TCRdb reanalysed the 5' RACE reads using MiXCR and keeps one entry per CDR3 protein. This table has roughly 510,000 distinct CDR3 sequences, roughly 17% appearing once. The trim removed 4 bases at V and 2 bases at J, leaving 4 bases unmatched. CDR1 and CDR2 (germline): LGHDT, YNNKEL (reference sequence). The CDR3 runs 15 residues. This receptor was obtained from an adult woman who had mild COVID-19 (a few samples of this study predate the infection). Cell type and time point are not known. Source material: PBMCs or a T cell subset sorted from them (not recorded which). The chain recombines TRBV3-1 with TRBJ2-1; TRBD1 agrees at 8 bases. The CDR3 sequence is CASSPRTGTYNEQFF. For the CDR3, the DNA is TGTGCCAGCAGCCCCCGGACAGGGACCTACAATGAGCAGTTCTTC.